Listed here is a single T cell receptor beta chain. TCRdb re-analysed the reads in MiXCR, keeping a single row per CDR3 protein. The repertoire holds around 88,000 distinct CDR3 sequences, with roughly 31% as singletons. This CDR3 is built from 18 residues. The V gene's germline CDR1 is SGDLS and CDR2 YYNGEE. V lost 0 bases, J lost 9 bases, and 18 bases stayed unmatched. The sample is drawn from a study of type 1 regulatory T cells. Study details: An in vitro protocol generated T-allo10, a Tr1-enriched, alloantigen-specific CD4 T cell product.

This clonotype was sampled from a human donor in good health. This sequence joins TRBV9 and TRBJ2-1; 7 nucleotides align to TRBD2. What was sequenced was CD4+ T cells, either the whole sample or a sorted fraction (not recorded which). The CDR3 loop reads CASSVASGGAAGDPEQFF. CDR3 sequence (DNA): TGTGCCAGCAGCGTAGCCTCGGGTGGGGCGGCGGGAGACCCTGAGCAGTTCTTC. The full variable domain, completed using reference TRBV9 and TRBJ2-1, is DSGVTQTPKHLITATGQRVTLRCSPRSGDLSVYWYQQSLDQGLQFLIQYYNGEERAKGNILERFSAQQFPDLHSELNLSSLELGDSALYFCASSVASGGAAGDPEQFFGPGTRLTVL.